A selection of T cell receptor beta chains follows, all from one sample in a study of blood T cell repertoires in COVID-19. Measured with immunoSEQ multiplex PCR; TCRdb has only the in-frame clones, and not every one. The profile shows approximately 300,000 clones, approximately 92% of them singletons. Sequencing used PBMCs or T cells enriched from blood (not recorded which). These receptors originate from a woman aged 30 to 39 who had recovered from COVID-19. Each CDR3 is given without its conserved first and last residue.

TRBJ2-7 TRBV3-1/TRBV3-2 ASSQEGWEGSYEQY
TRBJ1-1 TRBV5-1 ASSLAGEGGRTEAF
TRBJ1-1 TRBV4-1 ASSQDGGGRGTEAF
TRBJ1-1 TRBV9 ASSEGGDTEAF
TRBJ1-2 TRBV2 ASIPDRDYGYT
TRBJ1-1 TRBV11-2 ASSFGGMNTEAF
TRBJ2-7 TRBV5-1 ASSLVPGDGYEQY
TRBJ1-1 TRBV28 ASSSSGNTEAF
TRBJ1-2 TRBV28 ASHRNRGLYGYT
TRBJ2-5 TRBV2 AGGYSGGARETQY
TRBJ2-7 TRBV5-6 ASSRRLALYEQY
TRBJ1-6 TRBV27 ASSTPRQNSPLH
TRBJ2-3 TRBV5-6 ASIRLDRNLDTQY
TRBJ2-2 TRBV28 ASSRTSGSLTGELF
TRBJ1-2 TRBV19 ASSIGGRGRSDGYT
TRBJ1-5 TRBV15 ATSRVAGRSFLDQPQH
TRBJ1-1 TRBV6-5 ASRQGPITEAF
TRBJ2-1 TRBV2 ASSSSVAGVRF
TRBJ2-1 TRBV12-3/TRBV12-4 ASSPTDNEQF
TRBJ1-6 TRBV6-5 ASSYSRFPNSPLH
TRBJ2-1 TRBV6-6 ASTPRDRGRKGEQF
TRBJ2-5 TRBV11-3 ASSFPPVETQY
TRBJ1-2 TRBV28 ASSSGGGLANYGYT
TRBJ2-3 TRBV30 AWSLASGSNTDTQY
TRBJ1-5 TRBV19 ASSIVGGEPQH
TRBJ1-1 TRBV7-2 ASSFRGSGNTEAF
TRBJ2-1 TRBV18 ASSPRTSGLSYNEQF
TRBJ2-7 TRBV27 ASSFSLSAYEQY
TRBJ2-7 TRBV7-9 ASSARGRRTIQDEQY
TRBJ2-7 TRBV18 ASSPSTGGYEQY
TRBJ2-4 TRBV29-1 SGMDRGIVAKNIQY
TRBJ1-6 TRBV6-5 ASILGGNSPLH
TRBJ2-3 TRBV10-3 AIAGTSDTDTQY
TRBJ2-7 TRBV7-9 ASSPMTGSTSGVVYEQY
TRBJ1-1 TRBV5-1 ASSLEYRGYTEAF
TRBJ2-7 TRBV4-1 ASSQDSYEQY
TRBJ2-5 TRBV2 ASTWGREETQY
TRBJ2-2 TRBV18 ASSPPDINTGELF
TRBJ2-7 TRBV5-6 ASSLTGAYEQY
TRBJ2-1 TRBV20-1 SALGGL
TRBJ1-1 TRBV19 ASSRTGYKSVTEAF
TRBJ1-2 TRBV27 ASSLSPDRVGGYT